This paragraph reports one T cell receptor beta chain. Its antigen is not identified. The CDR3 covers 16 residues. The germline V gene has CDR1 SGHAT and CDR2 FQNNGV. With 3 bases clipped from V and 3 bases from J, the junction kept 8 bases outside the gene matches. The sample originates from a study of immune evolution from preneoplasia to lung adenocarcinoma. Method: immunoSEQ multiplex PCR; TCRdb's copy keeps in-frame clones and lacks some. The sample records roughly 5,000 clones, over 65% being singletons. After pathologic assessment, macro-dissection selected premalignant or tumor cells for extraction. General study points: From normal lung to invasive adenocarcinoma, top clone frequencies appeared to decrease. Normal lung had highest clonality; later lesions appeared denser, more diverse.

Sequencing used FFPE minimally invasive lung adenocarcinoma tissue. The sequence was collected from a person aged 60-79 years with lung adenocarcinoma. The chain links TRBV11-2 to TRBJ2-1; 7 positions agree with TRBD1. The CDR3 nucleotides are TGTGCCAGCAGCTTTGGGACAGATGTTTTCTACAATGAGCAGTTCTTC. Protein product: CASSFGTDVFYNEQFF.